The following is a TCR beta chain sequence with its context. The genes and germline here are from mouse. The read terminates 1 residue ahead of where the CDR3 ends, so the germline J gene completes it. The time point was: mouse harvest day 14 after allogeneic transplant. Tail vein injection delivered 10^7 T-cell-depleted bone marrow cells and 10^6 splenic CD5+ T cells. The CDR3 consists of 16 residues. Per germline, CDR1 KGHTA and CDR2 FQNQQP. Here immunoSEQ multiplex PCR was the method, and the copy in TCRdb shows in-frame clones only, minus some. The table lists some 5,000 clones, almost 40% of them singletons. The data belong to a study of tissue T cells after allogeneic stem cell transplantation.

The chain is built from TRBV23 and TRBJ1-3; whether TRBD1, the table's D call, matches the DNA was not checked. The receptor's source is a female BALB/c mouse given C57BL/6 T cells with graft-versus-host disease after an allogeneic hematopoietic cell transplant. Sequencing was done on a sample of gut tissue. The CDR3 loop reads CSSSPGQGFSGNTLYF. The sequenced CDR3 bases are TGCTCCAGCAGTCCCGGACAGGGGTTTTCTGGAAATACGCTCTAT.